Presented here are 27 T cell receptor beta chains from one specimen sequenced in a study of cytomegalovirus exposure and HLA in healthy donors. Clones were read by immunoSEQ multiplex PCR, and TCRdb kept only the in-frame ones, dropping some. The table has roughly 59,000 clones, roughly 92% seen once. Sequencing was done on a sample of PBMCs. These receptors were collected from a man between 18 and 35 years old in good health and CMV-seropositive.

The V and J genes are TRBV5-6 and TRBJ2-4; 7 bases are a match to TRBD1. Germline V gene lookup returns CDR1 SGHDT and CDR2 YYEEEE. The CDR3 spans 14 residues. Trimming cost V 4 bases and J 3 bases; bases outside gene matches: 4. Here the CDR3 DNA reads TGTGCCAGCAGCCCAGGGGGAGACAAAAACATTCAGTACTTC. Translation: CASSPGGDKNIQYF.

The V call is TRBV29-1, the J call TRBJ2-7, with TRBD1 matching over 7 bases. This CDR3 is built from 14 residues. The V gene end was trimmed by 6 bases and the J gene end by 2 bases; junction bases not matched to a gene: 10. CDR1 is SQVTM, CDR2 ANQGSEA, per germline. The CDR3 DNA reads as TGCAGCGTGATCACAGGGGCTCTGGCCTACGAGCAGTACTTC. Residues: CSVITGALAYEQYF.

The chain recombines TRBV5-4 with TRBJ2-7; TRBD2 matches 13 bases. The V segment lost 4 bases and the J segment 7 bases; nucleotides outside the gene matches: 8. Germline CDR1 and CDR2: SGHNT and YYREEE (reference sequence). This CDR3 is built from 15 residues. The CDR3 loop reads CASSTGLAGVGEQYF. The CDR3 DNA reads TGTGCCAGCAGCACCGGACTAGCGGGAGTAGGGGAGCAGTACTTC.

As DNA, the CDR3 is TGTGCCTTCGACAGCTCTGGGGCCAACGTCCTGACTTTC. Protein product: CAFDSSGANVLTF. The chain joins TRBV30 to TRBJ2-6; D is perhaps TRBD1 (5 bases). V lost 7 bases, J lost 0 bases, and 7 bases lay in between. Germline CDR1 and CDR2: GTSNPN and SVGIG (reference sequence). The length of the CDR3 is 13 residues.

This clone was counted once. This chain links TRBV5-1 with TRBJ2-3; D possibly corresponds to TRBD2 (5 bases). The CDR3 covers 14 residues. V was trimmed by 2 bases and J by 3 bases, leaving 10 bases between them. CDR1 and CDR2 (germline): SGHRS, YFSETQ. The CDR3 reads CASSFGGGTDTQYF. The DNA of the CDR3 is TGCGCCAGCAGCTTTGGAGGTGGAACAGATACGCAGTATTTT.

The J gene is TRBJ2-1, the V gene TRBV14; TRBD2 matches at 8 bases. V lost 4 bases, J lost 2 bases, and 7 bases stayed unmatched. Germline V gives CDR1 SGHDN, CDR2 FVKESK. The CDR3 runs 16 residues. In DNA, the CDR3 is TGTGCCAGCAGCCCAGCGGGAGTTCGGGCCTACAATGAGCAGTTCTTC. This translates into CASSPAGVRAYNEQFF.

This clone has a handful of counts. This chain connects TRBV27 to TRBJ2-5; tentative D call: TRBD2 (6 bases). The CDR3 is 15 amino acids. Germline V gene sequence: CDR1 MNHEY, CDR2 SMNVEV (reference sequence). The V end was cut by 3 bases, the J end by 2 bases, with 13 bases between. The CDR3 region has the DNA TGTGCCAGCAGTTTTAAAGGGGAGGCTCAAGAGACCCAGTACTTC. The encoded protein is CASSFKGEAQETQYF.

The chain joins TRBV28 to TRBJ1-1, with D possibly TRBD1 on 6 matching bases. This CDR3 comprises 11 residues. Germline loops: CDR1 MDHEN, CDR2 SYDVKM. Trimming pared 11 bases from V and 8 bases from J, leaving 15 bases between. Written as DNA, the CDR3 is TGTGCCTGGACAGTTGGACTGGAAGCTTTCTTT. This sequence encodes CAWTVGLEAFF.

The gene calls are TRBV28 and TRBJ2-2; D remains ambiguous. The V gene's germline CDR1 is MDHEN and CDR2 SYDVKM. Trimming took 5 bases from V and 3 from J, leaving 10 bases between them. The CDR3 length is 14 residues. CDR3 sequence: CASSSTRDTGELFF. The CDR3, as DNA: TGTGCCAGCAGTAGCACCCGGGACACCGGGGAGCTGTTTTTT.

This chain uses TRBV5-1 with TRBJ1-2, with TRBD1 identical over 10 bases. The CDR3 length is 14 residues. Losses at the gene ends were 6 bases for V and 6 bases for J; bases not matched to a gene: 8. Germline loops: CDR1 SGHRS, CDR2 YFSETQ. In DNA, the CDR3 is TGCGCCAGCACCTTAACCGGGACAGGGGATGGCTACACCTTC. Translating it yields CASTLTGTGDGYTF. Looking up the rest from reference TRBV5-1 and TRBJ1-2 gives the full variable domain: KAGVTQTPRYLIKTRGQQVTLSCSPISGHRSVSWYQQTPGQGLQFLFEYFSETQRNKGNFPGRFSGRQFSNSRSEMNVSTLELGDSALYLCASTLTGTGDGYTFGSGTRLTVV.

V gene TRBV28 combines with J gene TRBJ2-5; TRBD1 might be the D (5 bases). V was pared by 9 bases and J by 4 bases, with 12 bases between. CDR1 and CDR2 (germline): MDHEN, SYDVKM. CDR3 length: 12 residues. The CDR3 loop reads CASRTLSETQYF. DNA for the CDR3: TGTGCCAGTCGGACACTCTCAGAGACCCAGTACTTC. The full variable domain, in which reference TRBV28 and TRBJ2-5 provide the parts outside the CDR3, is DVKVTQSSRYLVKRTGEKVFLECVQDMDHENMFWYRQDPGLGLRLIYFSYDVKMKEKGDIPEGYSVSREKKERFSLILESASTNQTSMYLCASRTLSETQYFGPGTRLLVL.

The chain employs TRBV7-9 and TRBJ2-7, with 8 bases fitting TRBD2. The germline CDR1 and CDR2 sequences are SEHNR and FQNEAQ (reference sequence). J was trimmed by 5 bases and V by 5 bases; bases with no gene match: 14. The CDR3 length is 16 residues. CDR3 sequence (DNA): TGTGCCAGCAGCCAAATGCGGAGCGGGAGTATCCACGAGCAGTACTTC. Its translation: CASSQMRSGSIHEQYF.

This rearrangement joins TRBV27 to TRBJ2-2, with a tentative D call TRBD1 (7 bases). The CDR3 length is 20 residues. Trimming shortened V by 6 bases and J by 6 bases, and 32 bases separated the two germline ends. Germline V gene lookup returns CDR1 MNHEY and CDR2 SMNVEV (reference sequence). CDR3 sequence: CASSPRRRGRASQEAGELFF. DNA of the CDR3: TGTGCCAGCAGCCCTCGGAGGAGGGGGCGCGCTAGCCAGGAAGCCGGGGAGCTGTTTTTT.

The CDR3 DNA reads TGTGCCAGCAGAAAAGCGGGAGGACCCAATGAGCAGTTCTTC. Translation gives CASRKAGGPNEQFF. The rearrangement uses TRBV6-1 and TRBJ2-1; 9 nucleotides match TRBD2. The CDR3 has 14 amino acids. After removal of 6 bases from V and 6 bases from J, the junction contained 6 bases not matched to a gene. Per germline, CDR1 MNHNS and CDR2 SASEGT.

The CDR3 bases are TGTGCCAGCAGACTACGAGGGCCTCGCACAGATACGCAGTATTTT. Its protein is CASRLRGPRTDTQYF. The chain carries TRBV27 and TRBJ2-3; D is possibly TRBD2 (5 bases). V was pared by 6 bases and J by 1 base, with 14 bases between. CDR1 and CDR2 (germline): MNHEY, SMNVEV (reference sequence). The CDR3 is made up of 15 amino acids.

The gene calls are TRBV2 and TRBJ1-1; D call uncertain. The germline V gene has CDR1 SNHLY and CDR2 FYNNEI. V was trimmed by 4 bases and J by 4 bases, leaving 10 bases between them. The CDR3 has 13 amino acids. The DNA of the CDR3 is TGTGCCAGCAGTGTCCGGGAGGGCACTGAAGCTTTCTTT. As protein: CASSVREGTEAFF. Supplemented by reference TRBV2 and TRBJ1-1, the full variable domain reads EPEVTQTPSHQVTQMGQEVILRCVPISNHLYFYWYRQILGQKVEFLVSFYNNEISEKSEIFDDQFSVERPDGSNFTLKIRSTKLEDSAMYFCASSVREGTEAFFGQGTRLTVV.

The chain recombines TRBV5-6 with TRBJ1-1, with D perhaps matching TRBD1 (5 bases). CDR1 is SGHDT, CDR2 YYEEEE, per germline. This CDR3 contains 16 residues. Trimming left V 1 base short and J 4 bases short, with 17 bases between. The CDR3 is CASSLFGGIVSTEAFF. CDR3 nucleotides: TGTGCCAGCAGCTTGTTCGGGGGGATTGTGAGCACTGAAGCTTTCTTT.

This rearrangement joins TRBV7-9 to TRBJ2-7; tentative D call: TRBD2 (5 bases). Trimming stripped 5 bases from V and 5 bases from J, with 10 bases between. This CDR3 is 12 amino acids long. Per the germline V gene, CDR1 is SEHNR and CDR2 is FQNEAQ (reference sequence). CDR3 DNA sequence: TGTGCCAGCAGCCCGAGGGAGAACGAGCAGTACTTC. Its translation: CASSPRENEQYF.

This clone has only a few counts. The V and J genes are TRBV11-2 and TRBJ2-3, with D possibly matching TRBD2 (5 bases). The CDR3 length is 15 residues. The V end was cut by 0 bases, the J end by 0 bases, with 7 bases between. CDR1 and CDR2 (germline): SGHAT, FQNNGV. The CDR3 region has the DNA TGTGCCAGCAGCTTAGAAGGACTGAGCACAGATACGCAGTATTTT. This encodes CASSLEGLSTDTQYF.

The V and J genes are TRBV7-3 and TRBJ2-1; 10 bases are shared with TRBD2. The CDR3 totals 14 residues. Germline assignment: CDR1 SGHTA and CDR2 FQGTGA. Trimming at V came to 5 bases and at J to 6 bases, leaving 4 bases not matched to a gene. CDR3 protein: CASSPIAGGNEQFF. In nucleotides, the CDR3 is TGTGCCAGCAGCCCTATAGCGGGAGGCAATGAGCAGTTCTTC.

This chain connects TRBV9 to TRBJ1-1; TRBD1 is a possible D gene (6 bases). Trimming took off 0 bases at V and 7 bases at J, with 16 bases between the two ends. Germline assignment: CDR1 SGDLS and CDR2 YYNGEE. CDR3 length equals 15 residues. CDR3 protein: CASSVEGHGGVEAFF. As DNA, the CDR3 is TGTGCCAGCAGCGTAGAGGGACATGGGGGTGTTGAAGCTTTCTTT. Based on the CDR3 plus reference TRBV9 and TRBJ1-1, the full variable domain is DSGVTQTPKHLITATGQRVTLRCSPRSGDLSVYWYQQSLDQGLQFLIQYYNGEERAKGNILERFSAQQFPDLHSELNLSSLELGDSALYFCASSVEGHGGVEAFFGQGTRLTVV.

CDR3 sequence reads: CASSPRGGGKYNEQFF. The CDR3 region has the DNA TGTGCCAGCAGCCCTCGGGGGGGCGGGAAGTACAATGAGCAGTTCTTC. This chain links TRBV7-2 with TRBJ2-1; TRBD2 agrees at 8 bases. Germline assignment: CDR1 SGHTA and CDR2 FQGNSA. The CDR3 is 16 residues long. The V gene end was trimmed by 5 bases and the J gene end by 4 bases; junction bases not matched to a gene: 10.

The V gene is TRBV28, the J gene TRBJ1-2; 10 nucleotides align to TRBD1. The CDR3 is 13 amino acids. The ends lost 5 bases at V and 8 bases at J; junction bases unmatched: 5. Looked up from germline, CDR1 is MDHEN and CDR2 is SYDVKM. CDR3 in DNA: TGTGCCAGCAGTGGGACAGGGGTGCGAGGCTACACCTTC. The encoded protein is CASSGTGVRGYTF.

The genes are TRBV11-3 and TRBJ2-1; D remains unclear. The CDR3 has 14 amino acids. V was cut by 5 bases and J by 0 bases, with 8 bases left in between. Per the germline V gene, CDR1 is SGHNT and CDR2 is YENEEA. The CDR3 DNA is TGTGCCAGCAGCCTTAGCAGCTCCTACAATGAGCAGTTCTTC. Its translation is CASSLSSSYNEQFF.

This chain joins TRBV15 and TRBJ1-2, with D unresolved. Germline-derived CDR1 and CDR2 are LNHNV and YYDKDF (reference sequence). This CDR3 is built from 16 residues. V dropped 0 bases and J dropped 0 bases, with 11 bases sitting between them. CDR3 in amino acids: CATSRDLERSNYGYTF. As DNA, the CDR3 is TGTGCCACCAGCAGAGATCTGGAGAGGTCTAACTATGGCTACACCTTC. The variable domain in full, completed from reference TRBV15 and TRBJ1-2, reads DAMVIQNPRYQVTQFGKPVTLSCSQTLNHNVMYWYQQKSSQAPKLLFHYYDKDFNNEADTPDNFQSRRPNTSFCFLDIRSPGLGDTAMYLCATSRDLERSNYGYTFGSGTRLTVV.

V and J are TRBV13 and TRBJ1-1, with 8 positions matching TRBD1. This CDR3 has 15 residues. V shed 8 bases, J shed 0 bases, and the junction held 8 bases outside the gene matches. Germline CDR1 and CDR2: PRHDT and FYEKMQ (reference sequence). The DNA for the CDR3 is TGTGCCAGCTCGAGACAGGGGACAGTGAACACTGAAGCTTTCTTT. Amino acids: CASSRQGTVNTEAFF.

This chain joins TRBV6-5 and TRBJ2-1; 14 bases align to TRBD2. This CDR3 spans 16 amino acids. The V and J ends lost 4 bases and 8 bases, in that order; junction bases with no gene match: 7. Germline values: CDR1 MNHEY, CDR2 SVGAGI. CDR3 nucleotides: TGTGCCAGCAGTTCAACGGGACTAGCGGGAGTTGATGAGCAGTTCTTC. The encoded protein is CASSSTGLAGVDEQFF.